This T cell receptor beta chain was identified during a study of T cell repertoires in cytomegalovirus infection (dated by TCRdb to the late 2010s). About the full investigation: The HLA type of each donor mattered for the analysis, because public TCR beta signatures pointed to carriage of CMV infection along with the matching HLA type. Results the study describes overall, beyond this receptor: The ex vivo response was dominated by HLA-C-restricted CMV-specific TCR beta clonotypes, which also provided the single most frequent clonotype in two of eight donors. Carriers of CMV infection plus the relevant HLA type were discriminated by the cumulative frequency of public TCR beta family members in the study cohort and in an independent approximately 400-donor cohort.

Data came from an Illumina HiSeq 1500. The public reads were reprocessed in TCRdb via fastp at Q25 and MiXCR, keeping in-frame beta chains. A single entry per CDR3 protein holds the most common genes and DNA from its merged rows. For this sample there are about 130,000 distinct CDR3 sequences; roughly a quarter appear just once. The leading ten clones occupy approximately 35% of the sample. Inclusive of the bounding cysteine and phenylalanine, the CDR3 is 15 residues long. CDR3 DNA is the only sequence kept; it has 45 bases, read in frame from the first base. The germline V gene encodes CDR1 MNHEY and CDR2 SVGAGI. As concerns this clonotype: No cognate antigen has been identified for it. Its ends do not fully match the called genes, so a read error is possible.

Sequenced sample: PBMCs, sequenced either directly or after in vitro stimulation (not recorded which). This TCR derives from a human donor in good health (CMV status not recorded). Some clones in this sample may be carry-over from other donors' samples. The receptor chain draws on TRBV6-5 and TRBJ2-7; the D gene cannot be resolved reliably. Here is the DNA: TGTGCCAGCAGGACCGAAGGAGAGACATCCTCCGAGCAGTACTTC. This yields the protein CASRTEGETSSEQYF.